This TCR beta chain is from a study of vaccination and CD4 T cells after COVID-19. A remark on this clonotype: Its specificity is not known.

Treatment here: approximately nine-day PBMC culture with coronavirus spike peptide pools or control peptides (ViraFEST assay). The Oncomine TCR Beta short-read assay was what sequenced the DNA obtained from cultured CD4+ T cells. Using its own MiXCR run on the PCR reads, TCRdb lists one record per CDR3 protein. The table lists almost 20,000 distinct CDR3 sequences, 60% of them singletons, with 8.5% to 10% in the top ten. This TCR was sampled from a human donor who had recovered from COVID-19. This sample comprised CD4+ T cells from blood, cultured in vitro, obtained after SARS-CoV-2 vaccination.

The CDR3 DNA is TGTGCCAGTAGTCCCACGACAGGGCCAAATGAGCAGTTCTTC. As protein: CASSPTTGPNEQFF. The rearrangement links TRBV19 to TRBJ2-1; the match to TRBD1 covers 7 bases. The ends lost 5 bases at V and 7 bases at J; junction bases unmatched: 8. Germline CDR1 LNHDA, CDR2 SQIVND (reference sequence). The CDR3 is 14 amino acids.